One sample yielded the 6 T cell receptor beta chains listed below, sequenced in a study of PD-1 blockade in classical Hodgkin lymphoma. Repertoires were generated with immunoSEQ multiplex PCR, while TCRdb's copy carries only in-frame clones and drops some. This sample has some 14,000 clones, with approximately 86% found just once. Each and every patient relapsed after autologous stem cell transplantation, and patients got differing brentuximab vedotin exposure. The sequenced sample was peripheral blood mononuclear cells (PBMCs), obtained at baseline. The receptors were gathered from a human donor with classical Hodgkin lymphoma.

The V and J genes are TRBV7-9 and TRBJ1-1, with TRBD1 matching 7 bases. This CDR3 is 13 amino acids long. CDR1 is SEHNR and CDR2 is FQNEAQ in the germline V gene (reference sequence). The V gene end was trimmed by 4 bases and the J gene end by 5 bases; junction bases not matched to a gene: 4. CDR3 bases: TGTGCCAGCAGCTGGACGACAGGGACTGAAGCTTTCTTT. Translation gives CASSWTTGTEAFF.

This CDR3 reads CASSLGNTIYF. In DNA, the CDR3 is TGTGCCAGCAGTTTAGGAAACACCATATATTTT. V usage is TRBV28 and J usage is TRBJ1-3; no clear D. Trimming pared 2 bases from V and 4 bases from J, leaving 0 bases between. The CDR3 totals 11 residues. Germline V gives CDR1 MDHEN, CDR2 SYDVKM.

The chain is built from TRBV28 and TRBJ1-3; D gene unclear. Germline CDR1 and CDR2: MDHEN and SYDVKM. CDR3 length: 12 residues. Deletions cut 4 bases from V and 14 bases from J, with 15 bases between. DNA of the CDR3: TGTGCCAGCAGTTCCCCGCCTCGCGGGGTATATTTT. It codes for CASSSPPRGVYF. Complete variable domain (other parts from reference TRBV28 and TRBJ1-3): DVKVTQSSRYLVKRTGEKVFLECVQDMDHENMFWYRQDPGLGLRLIYFSYDVKMKEKGDIPEGYSVSREKKERFSLILESASTNQTSMYLCASSSPPRGVYFGEGSWLTVV.

This CDR3 is CSVGDYRGDGYTF. CDR3 sequence (DNA): TGCAGCGTTGGGGATTACAGGGGTGATGGCTACACCTTC. J is TRBJ1-2 and V is TRBV29-1; 7 nucleotides align to TRBD1. Germline loops: CDR1 SQVTM, CDR2 ANQGSEA. V lost 4 bases, J lost 6 bases, and 8 bases stayed unmatched. CDR3 length equals 13 residues.

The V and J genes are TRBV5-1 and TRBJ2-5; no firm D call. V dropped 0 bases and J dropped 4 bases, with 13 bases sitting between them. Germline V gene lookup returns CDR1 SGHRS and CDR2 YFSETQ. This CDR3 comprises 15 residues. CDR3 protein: CASSLGVGRRETQYF. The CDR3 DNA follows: TGCGCCAGCAGCTTGGGTGTGGGTAGGCGAGAGACCCAGTACTTC.

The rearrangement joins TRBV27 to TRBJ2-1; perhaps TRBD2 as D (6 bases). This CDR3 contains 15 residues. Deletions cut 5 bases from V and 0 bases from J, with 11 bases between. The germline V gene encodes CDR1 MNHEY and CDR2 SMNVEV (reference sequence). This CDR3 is CASSPGTSSYNEQFF. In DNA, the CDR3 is TGTGCCAGCAGTCCCGGGACTTCCTCCTACAATGAGCAGTTCTTC.